This TCR beta chain came from a study of cytotoxic CD8 clonotypes in ibrutinib-treated CLL. The data were produced by immunoSEQ multiplex PCR, yet TCRdb's version contains in-frame clones alone and is incomplete. The sample shows 120,000 to 150,000 clones, 85% to 95% of them seen only once. Between the trimmed V and J ends, which lost 6 bases and 2 bases, there was a span of 11 bases. The length of the CDR3 is 12 residues. Germline values: CDR1 SQVTM, CDR2 ANQGSEA. This clonotype originated in a human donor with chronic lymphocytic leukemia. The gene calls are TRBV29-1 and TRBJ2-7; no reliable D call. Sequenced material: PBMCs, taken after 12 months of ibrutinib treatment. The CDR3 protein is CSVADYTYEQYF. In DNA form, the CDR3 reads TGCAGCGTGGCCGATTACACCTACGAGCAGTACTTC.